This TCR beta chain was sequenced during a study of long-term antiretroviral therapy in people with HIV. With survey level as its setting, the immunoSEQ assay was v3.0. Sequencing was performed with immunoSEQ multiplex PCR; in TCRdb, only in-frame clones are kept and a portion is missing. Of around 16,000 clones in the sample, more than 60% were seen once. J was trimmed by 6 bases and V by 5 bases; bases with no gene match: 5. CDR1 LNHDA and CDR2 SQIVND come from the germline V gene (reference sequence). The CDR3 extends over 13 amino acids. This chain joins TRBV19 and TRBJ1-1; 8 positions match TRBD1. This TCR was recovered from a man aged 40-49 years with HIV. The sample here was unsorted PBMCs, taken 2.1 years after starting antiretroviral therapy. CDR3 bases: TGTGCCAGTAGTGTCACAGGGGGTGCTGAAGCTTTCTTT. As protein: CASSVTGGAEAFF.